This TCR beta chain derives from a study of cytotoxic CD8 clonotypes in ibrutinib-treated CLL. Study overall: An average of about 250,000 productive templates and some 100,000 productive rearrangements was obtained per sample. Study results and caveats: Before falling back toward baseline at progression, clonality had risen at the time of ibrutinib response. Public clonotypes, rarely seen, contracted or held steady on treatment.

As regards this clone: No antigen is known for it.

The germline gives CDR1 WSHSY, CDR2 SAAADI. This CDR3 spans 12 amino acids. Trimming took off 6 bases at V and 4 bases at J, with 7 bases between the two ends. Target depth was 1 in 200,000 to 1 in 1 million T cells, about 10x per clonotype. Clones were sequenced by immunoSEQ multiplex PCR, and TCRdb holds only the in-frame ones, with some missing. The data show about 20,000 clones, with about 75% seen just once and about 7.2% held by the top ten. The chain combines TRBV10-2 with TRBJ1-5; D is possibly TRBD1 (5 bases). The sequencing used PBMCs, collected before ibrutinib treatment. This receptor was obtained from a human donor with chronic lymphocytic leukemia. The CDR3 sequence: CASRAGNQPQHF. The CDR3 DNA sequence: TGCGCCAGCAGGGCAGGGAATCAGCCCCAGCATTTT.